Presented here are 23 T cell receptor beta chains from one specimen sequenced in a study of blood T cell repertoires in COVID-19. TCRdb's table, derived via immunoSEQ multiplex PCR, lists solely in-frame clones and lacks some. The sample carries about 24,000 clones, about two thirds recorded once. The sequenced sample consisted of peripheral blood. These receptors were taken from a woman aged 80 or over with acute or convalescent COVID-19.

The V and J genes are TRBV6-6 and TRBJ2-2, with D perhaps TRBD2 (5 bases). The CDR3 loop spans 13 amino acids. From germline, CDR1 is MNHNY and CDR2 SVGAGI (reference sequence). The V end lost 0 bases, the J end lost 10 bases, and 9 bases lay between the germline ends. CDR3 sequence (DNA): TGTGCCAGCAGTTACTCCCGACGGGAGGAGCTGTTTTTT. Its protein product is CASSYSRREELFF.

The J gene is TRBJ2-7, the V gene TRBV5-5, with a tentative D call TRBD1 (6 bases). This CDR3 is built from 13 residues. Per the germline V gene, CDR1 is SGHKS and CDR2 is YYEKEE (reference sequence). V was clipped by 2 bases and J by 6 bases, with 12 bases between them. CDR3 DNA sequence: TGTGCCAGCAGCTTAACAGGGTTAGGCGAGCAGTACTTC. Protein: CASSLTGLGEQYF.

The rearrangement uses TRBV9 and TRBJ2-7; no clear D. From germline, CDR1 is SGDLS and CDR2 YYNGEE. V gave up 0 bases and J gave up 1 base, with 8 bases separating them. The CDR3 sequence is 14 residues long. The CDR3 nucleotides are TGTGCCAGCAGCGTAGATCACAGTTCCTACGAGCAGTACTTC. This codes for CASSVDHSSYEQYF.

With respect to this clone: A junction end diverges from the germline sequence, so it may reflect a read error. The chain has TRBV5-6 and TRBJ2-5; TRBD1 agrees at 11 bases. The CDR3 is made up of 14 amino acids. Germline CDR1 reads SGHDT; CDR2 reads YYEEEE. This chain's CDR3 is CASSSGTGGNLRDF. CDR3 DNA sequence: TGTGCCAGCAGCAGTGGGACAGGGGGAAACCTCCGAGACTTC.

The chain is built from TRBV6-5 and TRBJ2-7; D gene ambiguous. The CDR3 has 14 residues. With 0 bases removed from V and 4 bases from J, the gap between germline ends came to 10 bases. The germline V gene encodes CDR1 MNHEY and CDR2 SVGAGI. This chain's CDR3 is CASSYSGMEYEQYF. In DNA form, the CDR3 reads TGTGCCAGCAGTTACTCCGGTATGGAGTACGAGCAGTACTTC.

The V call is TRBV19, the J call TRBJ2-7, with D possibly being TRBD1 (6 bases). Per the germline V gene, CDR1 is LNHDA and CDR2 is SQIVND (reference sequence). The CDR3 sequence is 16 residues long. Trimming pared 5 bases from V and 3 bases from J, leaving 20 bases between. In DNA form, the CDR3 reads TGTGCCAGTAGTCCTCTGACAGGAACCCTGTTCTACGAGCAGTACTTC. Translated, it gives CASSPLTGTLFYEQYF. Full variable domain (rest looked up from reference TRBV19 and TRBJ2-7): DGGITQSPKYLFRKEGQNVTLSCEQNLNHDAMYWYRQDPGQGLRLIYYSQIVNDFQKGDIAEGYSVSREKKESFPLTVTSAQKNPTAFYLCASSPLTGTLFYEQYFGPGTRLTVT.

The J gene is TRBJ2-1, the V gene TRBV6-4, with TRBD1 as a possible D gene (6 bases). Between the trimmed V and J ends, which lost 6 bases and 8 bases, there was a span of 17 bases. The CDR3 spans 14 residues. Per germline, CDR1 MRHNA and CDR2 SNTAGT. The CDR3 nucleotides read TGTGCCAGCAGCCCCACAGGGCCCGGGGATGAGCAGTTCTTC. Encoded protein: CASSPTGPGDEQFF.

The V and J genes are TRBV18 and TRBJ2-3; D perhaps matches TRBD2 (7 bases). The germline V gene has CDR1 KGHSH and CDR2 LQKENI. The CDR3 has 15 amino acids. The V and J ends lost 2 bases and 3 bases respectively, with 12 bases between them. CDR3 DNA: TGTGCCAGCTCACCAGGGGGGGCCCGGACAGATACGCAGTATTTT. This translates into CASSPGGARTDTQYF. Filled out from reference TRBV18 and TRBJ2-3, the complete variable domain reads NAGVMQNPRHLVRRRGQEARLRCSPMKGHSHVYWYRQLPEEGLKFMVYLQKENIIDESGMPKERFSAEFPKEGPSILRIQQVVRGDSAAYFCASSPGGARTDTQYFGPGTRLTVL.

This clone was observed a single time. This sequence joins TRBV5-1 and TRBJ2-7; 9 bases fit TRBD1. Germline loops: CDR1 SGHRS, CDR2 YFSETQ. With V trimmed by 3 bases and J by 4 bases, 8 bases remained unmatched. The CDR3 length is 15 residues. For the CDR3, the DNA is TGCGCCAGCAGCTCACAACCGGGACAGGGTTACGAGCAGTACTTC. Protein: CASSSQPGQGYEQYF.

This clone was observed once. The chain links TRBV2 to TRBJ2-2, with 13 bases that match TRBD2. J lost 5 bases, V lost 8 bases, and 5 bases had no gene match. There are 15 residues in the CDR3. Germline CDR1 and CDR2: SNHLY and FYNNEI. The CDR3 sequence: CASSGTSGTTGELFF. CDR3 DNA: TGTGCCAGCTCGGGGACTAGCGGGACAACCGGGGAGCTGTTTTTT.

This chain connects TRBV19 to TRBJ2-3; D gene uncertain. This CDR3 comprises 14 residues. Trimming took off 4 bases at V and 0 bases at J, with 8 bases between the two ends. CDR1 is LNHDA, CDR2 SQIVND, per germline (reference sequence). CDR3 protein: CASSKQASTDTQYF. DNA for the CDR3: TGTGCCAGTAGTAAGCAGGCTAGCACAGATACGCAGTATTTT.

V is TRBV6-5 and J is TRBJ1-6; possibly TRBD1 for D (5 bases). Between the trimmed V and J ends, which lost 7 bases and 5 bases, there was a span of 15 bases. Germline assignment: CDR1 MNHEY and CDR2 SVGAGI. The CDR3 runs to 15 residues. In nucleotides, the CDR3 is TGTGCCAGCACGAGGGGAGGGTACCATAATTCACCCCTCCACTTT. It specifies CASTRGGYHNSPLHF.

The DNA of the CDR3 is TGCGCCAGCAGCTTGTGGGGTGGACAGTACAATGAGCAGTTCTTC. Translation: CASSLWGGQYNEQFF. The chain uses TRBV5-1 and TRBJ2-1, with D tentatively TRBD1 (6 bases). The germline V gene encodes CDR1 SGHRS and CDR2 YFSETQ. There are 15 residues in the CDR3. Trimming shortened V by 1 base and J by 4 bases, and 12 bases separated the two germline ends. The full variable domain, with the rest looked up from reference TRBV5-1 and TRBJ2-1, is KAGVTQTPRYLIKTRGQQVTLSCSPISGHRSVSWYQQTPGQGLQFLFEYFSETQRNKGNFPGRFSGRQFSNSRSEMNVSTLELGDSALYLCASSLWGGQYNEQFFGPGTRLTVL.

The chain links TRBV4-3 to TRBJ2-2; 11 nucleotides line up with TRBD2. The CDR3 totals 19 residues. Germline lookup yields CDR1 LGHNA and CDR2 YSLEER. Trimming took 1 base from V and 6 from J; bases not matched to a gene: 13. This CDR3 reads CASSQAYTSGRSDAGELFF. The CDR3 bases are TGCGCCAGCAGCCAAGCCTATACTAGCGGGAGATCCGACGCCGGGGAGCTGTTTTTT.

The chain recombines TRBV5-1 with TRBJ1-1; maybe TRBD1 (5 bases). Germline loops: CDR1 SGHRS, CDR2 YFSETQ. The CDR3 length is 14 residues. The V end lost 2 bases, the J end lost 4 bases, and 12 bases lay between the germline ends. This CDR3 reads CASSFTAGPTEAFF. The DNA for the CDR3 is TGCGCCAGCAGCTTCACTGCAGGGCCCACTGAAGCTTTCTTT. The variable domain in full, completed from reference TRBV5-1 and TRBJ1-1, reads KAGVTQTPRYLIKTRGQQVTLSCSPISGHRSVSWYQQTPGQGLQFLFEYFSETQRNKGNFPGRFSGRQFSNSRSEMNVSTLELGDSALYLCASSFTAGPTEAFFGQGTRLTVV.

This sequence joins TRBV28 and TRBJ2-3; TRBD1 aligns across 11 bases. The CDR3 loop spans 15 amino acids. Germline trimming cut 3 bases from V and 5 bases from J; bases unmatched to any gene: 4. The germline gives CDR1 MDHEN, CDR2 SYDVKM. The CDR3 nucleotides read TGTGCCAGCAGTTTGAGGGGACAGGGGGTAGATACGCAGTATTTT. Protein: CASSLRGQGVDTQYF.

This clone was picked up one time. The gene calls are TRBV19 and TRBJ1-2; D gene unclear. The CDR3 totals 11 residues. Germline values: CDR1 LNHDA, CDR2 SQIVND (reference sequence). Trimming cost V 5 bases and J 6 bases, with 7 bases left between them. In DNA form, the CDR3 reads TGTGCCAGTAGTGAGGTGGATGGCTACACCTTC. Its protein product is CASSEVDGYTF.

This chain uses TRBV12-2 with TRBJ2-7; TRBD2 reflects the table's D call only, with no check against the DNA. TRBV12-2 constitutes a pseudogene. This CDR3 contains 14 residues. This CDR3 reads CASRSRRHRGEQYF. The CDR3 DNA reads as TGTGCAAGTCGCTCTAGGCGGCACCGCGGGGAGCAGTACTTC.

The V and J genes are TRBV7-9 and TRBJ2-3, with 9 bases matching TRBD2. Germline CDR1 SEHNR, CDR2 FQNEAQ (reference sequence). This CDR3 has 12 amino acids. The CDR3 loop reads CAWREGPDTQYF. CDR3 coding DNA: TGTGCGTGGCGGGAGGGCCCAGATACGCAGTATTTT.

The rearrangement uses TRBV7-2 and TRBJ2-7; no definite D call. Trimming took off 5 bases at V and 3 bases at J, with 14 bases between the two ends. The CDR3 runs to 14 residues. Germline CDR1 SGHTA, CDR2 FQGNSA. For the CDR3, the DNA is TGTGCCAGCAGCCGCAGAGGTTCCGGCTACGAGCAGTACTTC. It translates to CASSRRGSGYEQYF.

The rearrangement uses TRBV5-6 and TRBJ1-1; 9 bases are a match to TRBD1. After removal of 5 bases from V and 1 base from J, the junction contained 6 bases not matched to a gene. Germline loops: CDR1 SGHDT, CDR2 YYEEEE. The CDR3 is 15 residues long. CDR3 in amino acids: CASSLPGQGNTEAFF. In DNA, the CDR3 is TGTGCCAGCAGTTTACCGGGACAGGGGAACACTGAAGCTTTCTTT.

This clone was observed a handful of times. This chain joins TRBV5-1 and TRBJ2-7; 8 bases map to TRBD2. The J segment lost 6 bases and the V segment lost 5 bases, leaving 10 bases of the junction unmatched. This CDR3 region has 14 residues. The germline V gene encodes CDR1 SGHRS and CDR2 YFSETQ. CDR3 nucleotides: TGCGCCAGCAGTTCCCTTCTAGCGGGTTCCGAGCAGTACTTC. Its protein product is CASSSLLAGSEQYF.

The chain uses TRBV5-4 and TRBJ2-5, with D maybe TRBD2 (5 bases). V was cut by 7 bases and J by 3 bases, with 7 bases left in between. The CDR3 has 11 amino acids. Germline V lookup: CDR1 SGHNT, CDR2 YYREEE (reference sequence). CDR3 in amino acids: CASRGEETQYF. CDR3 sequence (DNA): TGTGCCAGCCGGGGAGAAGAGACCCAGTACTTC.